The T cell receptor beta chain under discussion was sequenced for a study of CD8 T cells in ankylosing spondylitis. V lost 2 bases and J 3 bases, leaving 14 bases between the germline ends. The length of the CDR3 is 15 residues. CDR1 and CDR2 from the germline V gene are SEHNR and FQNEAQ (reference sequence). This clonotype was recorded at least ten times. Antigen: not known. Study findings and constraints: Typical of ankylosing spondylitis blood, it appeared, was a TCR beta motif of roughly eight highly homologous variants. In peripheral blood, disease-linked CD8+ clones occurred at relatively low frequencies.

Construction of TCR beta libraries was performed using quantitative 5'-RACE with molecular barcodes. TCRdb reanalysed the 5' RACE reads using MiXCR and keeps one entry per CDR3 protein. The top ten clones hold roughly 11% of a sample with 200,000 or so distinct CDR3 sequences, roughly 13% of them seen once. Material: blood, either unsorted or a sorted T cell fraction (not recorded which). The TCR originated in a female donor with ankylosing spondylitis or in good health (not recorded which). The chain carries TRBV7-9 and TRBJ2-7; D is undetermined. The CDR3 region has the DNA TGTGCCAGCAGCTTAAATCTAGTCAGAGGCTACGAGCAGTACTTC. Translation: CASSLNLVRGYEQYF. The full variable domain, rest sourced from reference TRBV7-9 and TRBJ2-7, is DTGVSQNPRHKITKRGQNVTFRCDPISEHNRLYWYRQTLGQGPEFLTYFQNEAQLEKSRLLSDRFSAERPKGSFSTLEIQRTEQGDSAMYLCASSLNLVRGYEQYFGPGTRLTVT.